These 28 T cell receptor beta chains were all obtained from the same sample, sequenced in a study of T cells after somatic rescue of genetic block. The protocol was immunoSEQ multiplex PCR, while the TCRdb copy is restricted to in-frame clones and leaves out a portion. The data show about 120,000 clones, with around 90% seen just once and approximately 1.5% held by the top ten. The sequencing sample was made of peripheral blood mononuclear cells (PBMCs). The receptors stem from a woman aged 18-29 years.

The chain has TRBV7-9 and TRBJ1-5; D may be TRBD1 (6 bases). Germline V gives CDR1 SEHNR, CDR2 FQNEAQ (reference sequence). The germline V and J ends were trimmed by 7 bases and 4 bases, with 11 bases remaining between them. The CDR3 is 13 residues long. This CDR3 is CASNRGGNQPQHF. CDR3 in DNA: TGTGCCAGCAACCGAGGGGGGAATCAGCCCCAGCATTTT. Drawing the rest from reference TRBV7-9 and TRBJ1-5, the complete variable domain is DTGVSQNPRHKITKRGQNVTFRCDPISEHNRLYWYRQTLGQGPEFLTYFQNEAQLEKSRLLSDRFSAERPKGSFSTLEIQRTEQGDSAMYLCASNRGGNQPQHFGDGTRLSIL.

This chain joins TRBV19 and TRBJ2-7; perhaps D is TRBD1 or TRBD2 (5 bases each). V was pared by 6 bases and J by 4 bases, with 16 bases between. Germline lookup yields CDR1 LNHDA and CDR2 SQIVND (reference sequence). This CDR3 has 14 residues. In DNA form, the CDR3 reads TGTGCCAGTAGCCCGGGACGAAGGGGTTACGAGCAGTACTTC. Encoded protein: CASSPGRRGYEQYF.

This rearrangement joins TRBV19 to TRBJ2-7; D perhaps matches TRBD2 (6 bases). The germline CDR1 and CDR2 sequences are LNHDA and SQIVND (reference sequence). With 3 bases removed from V and 4 bases from J, the gap between germline ends came to 10 bases. This CDR3 spans 13 amino acids. The CDR3, as DNA: TGTGCCAGTAGTATTACAGGAGGGTACGAGCAGTACTTC. This codes for CASSITGGYEQYF.

The V and J genes are TRBV18 and TRBJ1-3, with D maybe TRBD1 (5 bases). CDR1 and CDR2 from the germline V gene are KGHSH and LQKENI. Trimming left V 6 bases short and J 7 bases short, with 16 bases between. This CDR3 contains 14 residues. The CDR3 DNA reads TGTGCCAGCTCTAATGTCCAGGGTCGGAACACCATATATTTT. Translating gives CASSNVQGRNTIYF.

The chain has TRBV6-4 and TRBJ1-2, with D perhaps matching TRBD1 (5 bases). Germline values: CDR1 MRHNA, CDR2 SNTAGT. The CDR3 is 13 amino acids. Trimming shortened V by 5 bases and J by 4 bases, and 11 bases separated the two germline ends. The CDR3 protein is CASSYEQAYGYTF. In nucleotides, the CDR3 is TGTGCCAGCAGTTACGAACAGGCCTATGGCTACACCTTC.

The chain recombines TRBV18 with TRBJ1-2, with D perhaps TRBD1 (5 bases). Germline V gives CDR1 KGHSH, CDR2 LQKENI. Trimming shortened V by 3 bases and J by 8 bases, and 16 bases separated the two germline ends. The CDR3 contains 14 residues. CDR3 loop: CASSPPGTPWGYTF. CDR3 bases: TGTGCCAGCTCACCCCCTGGGACTCCCTGGGGCTACACCTTC.

Details on this clone: Other DNA sequences from this sample encode an identical CDR3 as well. V and J are TRBV5-1 and TRBJ2-7; 8 bases are a match to TRBD1. This CDR3 is built from 15 residues. Trimming cost V 2 bases and J 2 bases; bases outside gene matches: 6. The germline V gene encodes CDR1 SGHRS and CDR2 YFSETQ. The CDR3 nucleotides read TGCGCCAGCAGCTTAGGGACAGGAGGGACCTACGAGCAGTACTTC. Residues: CASSLGTGGTYEQYF.

V usage is TRBV4-3 and J usage is TRBJ1-4; 8 bases map to TRBD1. The ends lost 2 bases at V and 3 bases at J; junction bases unmatched: 2. This CDR3 contains 15 residues. Germline V gives CDR1 LGHNA, CDR2 YSLEER. The CDR3 bases are TGCGCCAGCAGCCAACTACAGGGGGCTAATGAAAAACTGTTTTTT. Amino acids: CASSQLQGANEKLFF.

This chain joins TRBV28 and TRBJ1-1; tentative D call: TRBD1 (5 bases). The CDR3 consists of 16 residues. V gave up 5 bases and J gave up 1 base, with 17 bases separating them. Germline CDR1 reads MDHEN; CDR2 reads SYDVKM. CDR3 residues: CASSPTLGTGNTEAFF. The CDR3, as DNA: TGTGCCAGCAGTCCAACCCTGGGTACAGGGAACACTGAAGCTTTCTTT. Full variable domain (remainder filled in from reference TRBV28 and TRBJ1-1): DVKVTQSSRYLVKRTGEKVFLECVQDMDHENMFWYRQDPGLGLRLIYFSYDVKMKEKGDIPEGYSVSREKKERFSLILESASTNQTSMYLCASSPTLGTGNTEAFFGQGTRLTVV.

V and J are TRBV11-3 and TRBJ2-2, with 8 bases matching TRBD1. The CDR3 has 15 residues. V shed 3 bases, J shed 4 bases, and the junction held 4 bases outside the gene matches. CDR1 is SGHNT and CDR2 is YENEEA in the germline V gene. In nucleotides, the CDR3 is TGTGCCAGCAGCTTGACAGGGGTGGGCACCGGGGAGCTGTTTTTT. It yields the protein CASSLTGVGTGELFF.

The gene calls are TRBV19 and TRBJ1-1; D unresolved. Trimming left V 0 bases short and J 1 base short, with 9 bases between. Germline V CDR1 and CDR2: LNHDA, SQIVND (reference sequence). CDR3 length equals 15 residues. The CDR3 DNA reads TGTGCCAGTAGTATAGAAGACATCCCGAACACTGAAGCTTTCTTT. This translates into CASSIEDIPNTEAFF.

The J gene is TRBJ2-7, the V gene TRBV6-6; TRBD1 aligns across 8 bases. This CDR3 spans 15 amino acids. CDR1 and CDR2 (germline): MNHNY, SVGAGI (reference sequence). V shed 6 bases, J shed 5 bases, and the junction held 12 bases outside the gene matches. The CDR3, as DNA: TGTGCCAGCAGGTCCCAGGACAGGGTTATGAACGAGCAGTACTTC. Translated: CASRSQDRVMNEQYF.

The DNA for the CDR3 is TGTGCCAGCAGCCCTCGACAGGGACTAGCCAAAAACATTCAGTACTTC. Translating gives CASSPRQGLAKNIQYF. This rearrangement joins TRBV14 to TRBJ2-4; D possibly corresponds to TRBD1 (7 bases). The germline V gene has CDR1 SGHDN and CDR2 FVKESK. The CDR3 contains 16 residues. The V end lost 4 bases, the J end lost 0 bases, and 13 bases lay between the germline ends.

V is TRBV28 and J is TRBJ1-2; D uncertain. The germline V gene has CDR1 MDHEN and CDR2 SYDVKM. The CDR3 sequence is 10 residues long. V was cut by 9 bases and J by 6 bases, with 8 bases left in between. The CDR3 loop is CASLSDGYTF. The CDR3 nucleotides are TGTGCCAGTCTGTCAGATGGCTACACCTTC.

The V call is TRBV7-6, the J call TRBJ2-1; 7 positions agree with TRBD2. The CDR3 covers 13 residues. V lost 4 bases, J lost 10 bases, and 7 bases stayed unmatched. Germline CDR1 reads SGHVS; CDR2 reads FNYEAQ. CDR3 sequence (DNA): TGTGCCAGCAGCTCTCTCCCGGGACTAGAGCAGTTCTTC. Protein product: CASSSLPGLEQFF.

V and J are TRBV4-1 and TRBJ1-5, with D unresolved. V was cut by 1 base and J by 3 bases, with 10 bases left in between. CDR3 length: 15 amino acids. The germline V gene has CDR1 MGHRA and CDR2 YSYEKL. Here the CDR3 DNA reads TGCGCCAGCAGCCAAGTAGAGGAATACAATCAGCCCCAGCATTTT. Protein sequence: CASSQVEEYNQPQHF.

The rearrangement links TRBV2 to TRBJ2-3; 8 nucleotides agree with TRBD2. The CDR3 sequence is 14 residues long. Germline CDR1 is SNHLY and CDR2 is FYNNEI. V gave up 8 bases and J gave up 1 base; unmatched junction bases: 5. The CDR3 DNA sequence: TGTGCCAGCGTTAGCGGGGTTCGCACAGATACGCAGTATTTT. This codes for CASVSGVRTDTQYF.

The V and J genes are TRBV4-2 and TRBJ1-3; D might be TRBD1 (6 bases). The germline V gene encodes CDR1 LGHNA and CDR2 YNFKEQ. The CDR3 has 14 residues. Deletions cut 8 bases from V and 0 bases from J, with 11 bases between. The CDR3 region is CASHVQGSGNTIYF. The CDR3 DNA is TGTGCCAGCCACGTACAGGGCTCTGGAAACACCATATATTTT.

The CDR3 protein is CAPRRDGYTF. The CDR3 nucleotides are TGTGCCCCCAGGAGGGATGGCTACACCTTC. This chain joins TRBV6-5 and TRBJ1-2; no clear D gene. Looked up from germline, CDR1 is MNHEY and CDR2 is SVGAGI. The CDR3 covers 10 residues. Trimming took 11 bases from V and 6 from J, leaving 10 bases between them.

The rearrangement uses TRBV5-1 and TRBJ2-1, with 10 bases fitting TRBD1. The CDR3 covers 16 residues. The germline V gene encodes CDR1 SGHRS and CDR2 YFSETQ. The junction had 13 bases not matched to a gene; V was cut back by 3 bases and J by 10 bases. The CDR3 loop is CASSWTGTGAFGEQFF. CDR3 coding DNA: TGCGCCAGCAGCTGGACCGGGACAGGGGCTTTCGGGGAGCAGTTCTTC. Supplemented by reference TRBV5-1 and TRBJ2-1, the full variable domain reads KAGVTQTPRYLIKTRGQQVTLSCSPISGHRSVSWYQQTPGQGLQFLFEYFSETQRNKGNFPGRFSGRQFSNSRSEMNVSTLELGDSALYLCASSWTGTGAFGEQFFGPGTRLTVL.

Only one count was recorded for this clone. The chain carries TRBV4-3 and TRBJ2-1; the D gene is possibly TRBD1 (6 bases). Germline V gene data show CDR1 as LGHNA and CDR2 as YSLEER. The CDR3 sequence is 15 residues long. The V gene lost 4 bases and the J gene lost 3 bases, with 13 bases spanning the gap. CDR3 sequence: CASSPEWDNYNEQFF. The CDR3, as DNA: TGCGCCAGCAGCCCGGAATGGGACAACTACAATGAGCAGTTCTTC.

This chain links TRBV30 with TRBJ2-5; D uncertain. The CDR3 has 12 amino acids. CDR1 and CDR2 from the germline V gene are GTSNPN and SVGIG (reference sequence). Deletions cut 1 base from V and 0 bases from J, with 3 bases between. The CDR3 DNA is TGTGCCTGGAGTGCTTACCAAGAGACCCAGTACTTC. Protein: CAWSAYQETQYF.

The chain joins TRBV7-2 to TRBJ2-3, with 12 bases identical to TRBD2. With V trimmed by 3 bases and J by 5 bases, 9 bases remained unmatched. CDR3 length equals 17 residues. Germline assignment: CDR1 SGHTA and CDR2 FQGNSA. For the CDR3, the DNA is TGTGCCAGCAGCTTCTCTAGCGGGGGGGCCGGGGGAGATACGCAGTATTTT. As protein: CASSFSSGGAGGDTQYF. Looking up the rest from reference TRBV7-2 and TRBJ2-3 gives the full variable domain: GAGVSQSPSNKVTEKGKDVELRCDPISGHTALYWYRQSLGQGLEFLIYFQGNSAPDKSGLPSDRFSAERTGGSVSTLTIQRTQQEDSAVYLCASSFSSGGAGGDTQYFGPGTRLTVL.

On this clone itself: Other nucleotide sequences from this sample produce the same CDR3. The chain has TRBV7-3 and TRBJ2-1; 14 positions match TRBD2. From germline, CDR1 is SGHTA and CDR2 FQGTGA. This CDR3 is 15 amino acids long. V lost 5 bases, J lost 6 bases, and 3 bases stayed unmatched. CDR3 protein: CASSPGLAGVNEQFF. The CDR3 DNA sequence: TGTGCCAGCAGCCCGGGACTAGCGGGGGTCAATGAGCAGTTCTTC.

The chain has TRBV19 and TRBJ2-3; D unclear. Deletions cut 0 bases from V and 0 bases from J, with 4 bases between. This CDR3 region has 14 residues. The germline CDR1 and CDR2 sequences are LNHDA and SQIVND (reference sequence). Written as DNA, the CDR3 is TGTGCCAGTAGTATAGATTCAAGCACAGATACGCAGTATTTT. Translation gives CASSIDSSTDTQYF.

This sequence joins TRBV6-6 and TRBJ1-2, with no clear D. CDR1 and CDR2 from the germline V gene are MNHNY and SVGAGI (reference sequence). Trimming left V 2 bases short and J 3 bases short, with 13 bases between. CDR3 length equals 15 residues. Written as DNA, the CDR3 is TGTGCCAGCAGTTACACTCGGGCCCAGGACTATGGCTACACCTTC. Its translation: CASSYTRAQDYGYTF.

The CDR3, as DNA: TGTGCCAGCAGCCCCCAGCAGGGGAGCACCGCCACCGGGGAGCTGTTTTTT. This codes for CASSPQQGSTATGELFF. The genes are TRBV9 and TRBJ2-2, with D maybe TRBD1 (6 bases). Trimming stripped 4 bases from V and 4 bases from J, with 20 bases between. The length of the CDR3 is 17 residues. The germline V gene encodes CDR1 SGDLS and CDR2 YYNGEE.

The chain combines TRBV7-9 with TRBJ1-1; D is ambiguous. The CDR3 has 13 amino acids. Deletions cut 2 bases from V and 3 bases from J, with 7 bases between. From germline, CDR1 is SEHNR and CDR2 FQNEAQ (reference sequence). Here the CDR3 reads CASSLNQYTEAFF. CDR3 DNA sequence: TGTGCCAGCAGCTTAAATCAGTACACTGAAGCTTTCTTT.